Listed below are T cell receptor beta chains from one sample, sequenced in a study of Ad26.COV2.S vaccination and SARS-CoV-2 variants. Profiled with immunoSEQ multiplex PCR; TCRdb holds only in-frame clones, not every one. The sample lists about 420,000 clones, roughly 90% seen once, with 3.6% in the top ten. This material consisted of peripheral blood, taken in a trial of Ad26.COV2.S vaccine versus placebo. The receptors shown here come from a person between 18 and 59 years old who received the Ad26.COV2.S COVID-19 vaccine or a placebo. The CDR3 runs from the conserved cysteine through the conserved F or W. The order of the fields is V gene, J gene, clone size, D gene, CDR3 protein, CDR3 DNA. The D gene is left open where the match is weak. The size of a clone is reported for some rows only, either as once, few or many, or as a class for expanded clones.

TRBV19	TRBJ2-7	.	TRBD1	CASSATGVASYEQYF	TGTGCCAGTAGCGCGACAGGGGTCGCCTCCTACGAGCAGTACTTC
TRBV4-3	TRBJ2-6	few	.	CASSQEASTGANVLTF	TGCGCCAGCAGCCAAGAGGCCAGTACTGGGGCCAACGTCCTGACTTTC
TRBV7-9	TRBJ1-4	.	.	CASSPNPSRANEKLFF	TGTGCCAGCAGCCCGAACCCCAGTAGAGCTAATGAAAAACTGTTTTTT
TRBV10-3	TRBJ2-3	.	.	CAIALLPTSTDTQYF	TGTGCCATAGCCCTCTTACCTACTAGCACAGATACGCAGTATTTT
TRBV19	TRBJ1-3	few	.	CASSRLGSGNTIYF	TGTGCCAGTAGTCGCCTAGGCTCTGGAAACACCATATATTTT
TRBV9	TRBJ2-3	.	TRBD2	CASSALSGGEADTQYF	TGTGCCAGCAGCGCTTTAAGCGGGGGGGAGGCAGATACGCAGTATTTT
TRBV7-9	TRBJ1-5	.	.	CASSSDNGIYSNQPQHF	TGTGCCAGCAGCTCTGACAACGGGATCTATAGCAATCAGCCCCAGCATTTT
TRBV5-1	TRBJ1-2	once	TRBD1	CASSLGQDRGSRGYTF	TGCGCCAGCAGCTTGGGGCAGGACAGGGGGAGTCGGGGCTACACCTTC
TRBV18	TRBJ2-1	.	TRBD1	CASSPGTGNYNEQFF	TGTGCCAGCTCACCTGGGACAGGGAACTACAATGAGCAGTTCTTC
TRBV5-4	TRBJ2-1	.	TRBD2	CASSSHIKTSEQFF	TGTGCCAGCAGCTCGCACATAAAGACTAGCGAGCAGTTCTTC
TRBV20-1	TRBJ2-3	.	.	CSAPFVGTQYF	TGCAGTGCTCCCTTCGTCGGTACGCAGTATTTT
TRBV11-2	TRBJ2-7	.	.	CASSLDPGFYEQYF	TGTGCCAGCAGCTTAGACCCGGGCTTCTACGAGCAGTACTTC
TRBV3-1/TRBV3-2	TRBJ2-5	.	.	CASSQGGLSETQYF	TGTGCCAGCAGCCAAGGTGGACTATCGGAGACCCAGTACTTC
TRBV6-5	TRBJ1-2	once	.	CASSSRTGTNYGYTF	TGTGCCAGCAGTTCCAGGACTGGCACCAACTATGGCTACACCTTC
TRBV15	TRBJ1-2	.	TRBD1	CATSAGQANYGYTF	TGTGCCACCAGCGCGGGACAGGCTAACTATGGCTACACCTTC
TRBV29-1	TRBJ1-4	.	.	CSVEREEKLFF	TGCAGCGTTGAGAGGGAAGAAAAACTGTTTTTT
TRBV2	TRBJ1-1	.	.	CASLKDGNTEAFF	TGTGCCAGCCTCAAGGACGGGAACACTGAAGCTTTCTTT
TRBV6-5	TRBJ2-7	.	TRBD2	CASSRAGAFIYEQYF	TGTGCCAGCTCTCGAGCGGGGGCATTCATCTACGAGCAGTACTTC
TRBV2	TRBJ1-1	.	.	CASSEVRGLNTEAFF	TGTGCCAGCAGTGAAGTGAGGGGTCTGAACACTGAAGCTTTCTTT
TRBV7-2	TRBJ1-4	.	.	CASSLLGRANEKLFF	TGTGCCAGCAGCTTACTAGGGAGGGCTAATGAAAAACTGTTTTTT
TRBV7-9	TRBJ1-5	.	.	CASSFTAGQPQHF	TGTGCCAGCAGCTTTACGGCTGGCCAGCCCCAGCATTTT
TRBV28	TRBJ2-1	.	TRBD2	CASRAPRGGSYNEQFF	TGTGCCAGCAGGGCCCCCCGCGGGGGCTCCTACAATGAGCAGTTCTTC
TRBV6-6	TRBJ2-3	.	TRBD2	CASSPLRLAGGPRTGDTQYF	TGTGCCAGCAGTCCCCTACGGCTAGCGGGGGGGCCCCGAACCGGGGATACGCAGTATTTT
TRBV6-5	TRBJ1-1	.	.	CASSYSWGAGSTEAFF	TGTGCCAGCAGTTACTCCTGGGGGGCTGGGAGCACTGAAGCTTTCTTT
TRBV27	TRBJ2-7	.	TRBD1	CASSPLSTGEADEQYF	TGTGCCAGCAGTCCCCTTTCTACAGGGGAAGCGGACGAGCAGTACTTC
TRBV19	TRBJ2-1	.	TRBD2	CASTPQGGGYNEQFF	TGTGCCAGTACCCCCCAGGGCGGGGGATACAATGAGCAGTTCTTC
TRBV6-2/TRBV6-3	TRBJ2-3	once	TRBD2	CASSYSTSGGWADTQYF	TGTGCCAGCAGTTACTCGACTAGCGGGGGGTGGGCAGATACGCAGTATTTT
TRBV11-2	TRBJ2-7	.	.	CASSLVAFEQYF	TGTGCCAGCAGCTTAGTAGCTTTCGAGCAGTACTTC
TRBV6-5	TRBJ2-1	.	.	CASSYASLNEQFF	TGTGCCAGCAGTTACGCTAGCCTCAATGAGCAGTTCTTC
TRBV28	TRBJ1-5	.	.	CASSFWSEGNQPQHF	TGTGCCAGCAGTTTTTGGTCCGAGGGCAATCAGCCCCAGCATTTT
TRBV29-1	TRBJ2-7	once	TRBD1	CSARTRDRESYEQYF	TGCAGCGCCCGAACTCGGGACAGGGAGTCCTACGAGCAGTACTTC
TRBV2	TRBJ2-7	.	.	CASRHTTLPTPPEQYF	TGTGCCAGCAGACACACTACTCTCCCGACCCCCCCCGAGCAGTACTTC
TRBV29-1	TRBJ1-2	.	.	CSAHWVGSGYTF	TGCAGCGCCCACTGGGTAGGGTCTGGCTACACCTTC
TRBV4-1	TRBJ1-2	few	TRBD1	CASSAPDRGQNGYTF	TGCGCCAGCAGCGCCCCGGACAGGGGACAGAATGGCTACACCTTC
TRBV6-4	TRBJ2-3	.	TRBD1	CASSDSGGAIDTQYF	TGTGCCAGCAGTGACTCAGGGGGCGCGATAGATACGCAGTATTTT
TRBV28	TRBJ2-6	.	.	CASTPRRSGANVLTF	TGTGCCAGCACCCCAAGGAGGTCAGGGGCCAACGTCCTGACTTTC
TRBV19	TRBJ1-6	few	.	CASRDTGYNSPLHF	TGTGCCAGTAGAGACACGGGGTATAATTCACCCCTCCACTTT
TRBV30	TRBJ2-2	.	.	CAWSAVAGELFF	TGTGCCTGGAGTGCGGTTGCCGGGGAGCTGTTTTTT
TRBV10-1	TRBJ2-3	.	.	CASGESRLGGTDTQYF	TGCGCCAGCGGAGAATCGAGACTAGGTGGCACAGATACGCAGTATTTT
TRBV24-1	TRBJ1-2	.	.	CATSDPGAYGYTF	TGTGCCACCAGTGATCCAGGGGCCTATGGCTACACCTTC
TRBV12-3/TRBV12-4	TRBJ1-5	.	.	CASSRGQPQHF	TGTGCCAGCAGCCGAGGGCAGCCCCAGCATTTT
TRBV30	TRBJ1-2	few	TRBD1	CAWRDRADYGYTF	TGTGCCTGGAGGGACAGGGCGGACTATGGCTACACCTTC
TRBV7-9	TRBJ1-6	.	.	CASSLLREGQSSYNSPLHF	TGTGCCAGCAGCTTATTGCGAGAGGGCCAGAGCTCCTATAATTCACCCCTCCACTTT
TRBV5-6	TRBJ1-2	.	.	CASSLDRNYGYTF	TGTGCCAGCAGCCTGGACAGAAACTATGGCTACACCTTC
TRBV12-5	TRBJ2-1	.	TRBD1	CASGPGQSSYNEQFF	TGTGCTAGTGGCCCGGGACAGAGCTCCTACAATGAGCAGTTCTTC
TRBV5-1	TRBJ1-1	.	.	CASSSLGIPDTEAFF	TGCGCCAGCAGCTCCCTGGGGATCCCGGACACTGAAGCTTTCTTT
TRBV18	TRBJ1-2	.	.	CASSPMGAKNYGYTF	TGTGCCAGCTCACCCATGGGAGCGAAAAACTATGGCTACACCTTC
TRBV28	TRBJ1-2	.	TRBD1	CASSTRDSGAF	TGTGCCAGCAGTACTAGGGACAGCGGGGCCTTC
TRBV28	TRBJ2-5	.	.	CASSLGDMGRGSETQYF	TGTGCCAGCAGTTTGGGGGATATGGGGCGGGGATCAGAGACCCAGTACTTC
TRBV7-9	TRBJ1-1	once	.	CASSLTQGGTEAFF	TGTGCCAGCAGCTTAACACAGGGTGGAACTGAAGCTTTCTTT
TRBV28	TRBJ2-3	.	TRBD2	CASSSLTGLANTDTQYF	TGTGCCAGCAGTTCCCTGACGGGACTAGCGAATACAGATACGCAGTATTTT